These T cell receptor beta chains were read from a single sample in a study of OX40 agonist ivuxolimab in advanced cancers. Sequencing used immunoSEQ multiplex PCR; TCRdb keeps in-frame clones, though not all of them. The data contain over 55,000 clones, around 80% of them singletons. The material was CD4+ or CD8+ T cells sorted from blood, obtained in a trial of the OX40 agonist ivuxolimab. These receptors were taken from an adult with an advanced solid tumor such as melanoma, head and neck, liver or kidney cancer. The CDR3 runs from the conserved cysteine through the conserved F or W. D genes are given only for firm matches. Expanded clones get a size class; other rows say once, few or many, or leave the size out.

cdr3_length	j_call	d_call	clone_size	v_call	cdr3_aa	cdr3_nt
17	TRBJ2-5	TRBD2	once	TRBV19	CASSMGRAGGGDETQYF	TGTGCCAGTAGTATGGGGAGGGCGGGAGGAGGGGATGAGACCCAGTACTTC
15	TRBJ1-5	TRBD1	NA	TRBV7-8	CASSLGTGGDQPQHF	TGTGCCAGCAGCTTAGGGACAGGGGGCGATCAGCCCCAGCATTTT
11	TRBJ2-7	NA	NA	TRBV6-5	CASKALYEQYF	TGTGCCAGCAAGGCCCTCTACGAGCAGTACTTC
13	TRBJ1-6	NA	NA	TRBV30	CAWMRDTNSPLHF	TGTGCCTGGATGAGGGACACCAATTCACCCCTCCACTTT
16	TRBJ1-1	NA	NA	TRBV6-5	CASSFRLGTANTEAFF	TGTGCCAGCAGTTTCCGCCTTGGGACCGCTAACACTGAAGCTTTCTTT
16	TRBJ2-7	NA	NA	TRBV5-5	CASSFVLRGLAGEQYF	TGTGCCAGCAGCTTCGTATTGCGGGGCTTGGCGGGGGAGCAGTACTTC
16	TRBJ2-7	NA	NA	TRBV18	CASSSQGAGLTYEQYF	TGTGCCAGCTCCTCCCAAGGAGCGGGCCTCACCTACGAGCAGTACTTC
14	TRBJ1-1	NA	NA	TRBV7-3	CASSPHSVVTEAFF	TGTGCCAGCAGCCCCCATAGCGTGGTAACTGAAGCTTTCTTT
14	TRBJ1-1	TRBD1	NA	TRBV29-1	CSVAGDRGSAEAFF	TGCAGCGTTGCAGGGGACAGGGGATCTGCTGAAGCTTTCTTT
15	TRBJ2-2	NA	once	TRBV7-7	CASSPVAVGTGELFF	TGTGCTAGCAGCCCGGTAGCGGTCGGGACCGGGGAGCTGTTTTTT
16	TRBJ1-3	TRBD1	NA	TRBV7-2	CASSLARTGNGNTIYF	TGTGCCAGCAGCTTAGCGAGGACAGGGAATGGAAACACCATATATTTT
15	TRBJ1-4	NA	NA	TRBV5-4	CASSSGASRNEKLFF	TGTGCCAGCAGCTCGGGGGCGAGCCGCAACGAAAAACTGTTTTTT
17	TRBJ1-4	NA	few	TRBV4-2	CASSQQGTLLTNEKLFF	TGTGCCAGCAGCCAACAGGGGACCCTATTAACTAATGAAAAACTGTTTTTT
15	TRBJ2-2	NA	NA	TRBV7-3	CASSLDSRDTGELFF	TGTGCCAGCAGCTTAGATTCGAGGGATACCGGGGAGCTGTTTTTT
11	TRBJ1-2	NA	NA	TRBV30	CARGGFDGYTF	TGTGCCAGAGGGGGGTTCGATGGCTACACCTTC
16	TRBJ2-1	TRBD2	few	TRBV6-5	CASSYSAGGSYNEQFF	TGTGCCAGCAGTTACTCAGCGGGGGGGTCCTACAATGAGCAGTTCTTC
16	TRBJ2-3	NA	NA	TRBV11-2	CASSLNGRSPQDTQYF	TGTGCCAGCAGCTTAAATGGGAGGTCCCCACAAGATACGCAGTATTTT
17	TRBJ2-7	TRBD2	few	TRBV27	CASSPPSSSGSRHEQYF	TGTGCCAGCAGTCCCCCGTCGTCTAGCGGGAGTCGCCACGAGCAGTACTTC
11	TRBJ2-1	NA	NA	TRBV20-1	CSAKRDNEQFF	TGCAGTGCTAAGCGGGACAATGAGCAGTTCTTC
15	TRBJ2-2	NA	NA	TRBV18	CASSRGQSNTGELFF	TGTGCCAGCTCACGAGGTCAATCGAACACCGGGGAGCTGTTTTTT
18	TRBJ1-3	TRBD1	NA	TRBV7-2	CASSSPGQIVYSGNTIYF	TGTGCCAGCAGTTCTCCGGGACAGATCGTTTACTCTGGAAACACCATATATTTT
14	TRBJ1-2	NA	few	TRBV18	CASSPAPSVEGYTF	TGTGCCAGCTCACCAGCTCCGTCAGTGGAAGGCTACACCTTC
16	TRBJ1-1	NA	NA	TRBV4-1	CASSRSGGGADTEAFF	TGCGCCAGCAGCCGGAGTGGGGGGGGCGCAGACACTGAAGCTTTCTTT